The T cell receptor (beta chain) described here comes from a study of low-dose radiotherapy and immunotherapy resistance in tumors. Background on the study: Cohort 1 was given 0.5 Gy per fraction every 2 weeks, for 6.5 Gy total. Oral administration of aspirin 300 mg daily occurred for four cycles, commencing at cycle 1 day 1.

This clonotype was seen repeatedly, ten times or more. The CDR3 runs to 13 residues. V was trimmed by 2 bases and J by 4 bases, leaving 8 bases between them. CDR1 is MGHDK, CDR2 SYGVNS, per germline. Alpha and beta chains were covered, as first-strand cDNA relied on TRAV- and TRBV-specific primers. Both a constant-region primer and a V-primer adapter served to amplify TCRs across approximately 19 PCR cycles. By in vitro transcription, the isolated mRNA was amplified. TCRdb called the reads again in MiXCR, with one record for every CDR3 protein. In the table there are under 90,000 distinct CDR3 sequences, roughly 31% of which are singletons. Stated time point: before trial treatment. Every donor was treated with nivolumab, ipilimumab, aspirin, low-dose cyclophosphamide and also low-dose radiotherapy.

The receptor comes from a female donor with ovarian cancer. This sequence joins TRBV25-1 and TRBJ1-2; D unclear. This specimen consisted of PBMCs, obtained before treatment. Here the CDR3 DNA reads TGTGCCAGCAGTGAAAAGGGCCCCTATGGCTACACCTTC. This sequence encodes CASSEKGPYGYTF.